One sample yielded the 17 T cell receptor beta chains listed below, sequenced in a study of cytomegalovirus exposure and HLA in healthy donors. A multiplex PCR was run with 60 Vbeta primers and 13 Jbeta primers. The table came from immunoSEQ multiplex PCR; TCRdb's copy has only in-frame clones and leaves some out. Of approximately 120,000 clones in the sample, 80% to 85% were seen once. The specimen sequenced was PBMCs. The receptor set was obtained from a woman in her thirties in good health and CMV-seronegative.

The rearrangement joins TRBV12-5 to TRBJ1-5; D is ambiguous. With 2 bases removed from V and 7 bases from J, the gap between germline ends came to 3 bases. The CDR3 is 11 amino acids. Germline-derived CDR1 and CDR2 are LGHNT and FRNRAP. The CDR3 coding sequence is TGTGCTAGTGGTTTGAGCCAGCCCCAGCATTTT. It specifies CASGLSQPQHF.

The genes are TRBV25-1 and TRBJ2-7; possible D gene TRBD2, 5 bases. Deletions cut 9 bases from V and 0 bases from J, with 9 bases between. CDR1 is MGHDK, CDR2 SYGVNS, per germline. The CDR3 runs 12 residues. The CDR3 region is CASQDFSYEQYF. The CDR3 nucleotides are TGTGCCAGTCAGGACTTCTCCTACGAGCAGTACTTC.

This rearrangement joins TRBV2 to TRBJ2-3; 12 nucleotides match TRBD2. Trimming took 10 bases from V and 10 from J; bases not matched to a gene: 12. The CDR3 spans 14 residues. CDR1 SNHLY and CDR2 FYNNEI come from the germline V gene. The CDR3 DNA sequence: TGTGCCATGAAGTCTAGCGGGAGGGATCCGTCGCAGTATTTT. Translation gives CAMKSSGRDPSQYF.

V and J are TRBV27 and TRBJ2-1; 10 bases fit TRBD2. CDR3 length: 13 amino acids. Losses at the gene ends were 5 bases for V and 10 bases for J; bases not matched to a gene: 5. Germline-derived CDR1 and CDR2 are MNHEY and SMNVEV (reference sequence). DNA for the CDR3: TGTGCCAGCAGTCTCCATAGCGGGAGGGAGCAGTTCTTC. It translates to CASSLHSGREQFF.

CDR3 in amino acids: CASSLLDFSYNEQFF. CDR3 bases: TGCGCCAGCAGCTTACTAGACTTCTCCTACAATGAGCAGTTCTTC. The rearrangement uses TRBV5-1 and TRBJ2-1; TRBD2 is a possible D gene (5 bases). The germline V gene has CDR1 SGHRS and CDR2 YFSETQ. The CDR3 runs to 15 residues. With 2 bases removed from V and 0 bases from J, the gap between germline ends came to 9 bases. The whole variable domain, filled in from reference TRBV5-1 and TRBJ2-1, reads KAGVTQTPRYLIKTRGQQVTLSCSPISGHRSVSWYQQTPGQGLQFLFEYFSETQRNKGNFPGRFSGRQFSNSRSEMNVSTLELGDSALYLCASSLLDFSYNEQFFGPGTRLTVL.

The genes are TRBV27 and TRBJ2-2; the match to TRBD2 covers 7 bases. The V segment lost 3 bases and the J segment 7 bases; nucleotides outside the gene matches: 14. The CDR3 has 17 residues. The germline V gene encodes CDR1 MNHEY and CDR2 SMNVEV (reference sequence). This CDR3 reads CASSFLRVRGGGGELFF. The CDR3 DNA reads TGTGCCAGCAGTTTTCTTAGGGTCCGAGGCGGGGGCGGGGAGCTGTTTTTT.

This clone showed up just a few times. The genes are TRBV10-2 and TRBJ2-1, with 12 bases aligning to TRBD2. There are 17 residues in the CDR3. Unmatched junction bases numbered 13, after V lost 7 bases and J lost 6 bases. Germline CDR1 is WSHSY and CDR2 is SAAADI. For the CDR3, the DNA is TGCGCCAGCACCCCGACGAGACTAGCGGGAGTGGGCAATGAGCAGTTCTTC. Its protein product is CASTPTRLAGVGNEQFF.

The chain recombines TRBV18 with TRBJ1-4; D may be TRBD1 (6 bases). The CDR3 extends over 14 amino acids. Trimming pared 3 bases from V and 8 bases from J, leaving 13 bases between. From germline, CDR1 is KGHSH and CDR2 LQKENI. CDR3 in amino acids: CASSPLRGREKLFF. In DNA, the CDR3 is TGTGCCAGCTCACCCTTGCGGGGGCGGGAAAAACTGTTTTTT.

The chain recombines TRBV5-4 with TRBJ1-1, with 12 bases identical to TRBD1. The CDR3 length is 16 residues. From germline, CDR1 is SGHNT and CDR2 YYREEE (reference sequence). V was clipped by 4 bases and J by 4 bases; unmatched bases: 8. The CDR3 protein is CASSPGTGGETTEAFF. DNA for the CDR3: TGTGCCAGCAGCCCCGGGACAGGGGGCGAGACCACTGAAGCTTTCTTT.

V and J are TRBV4-3 and TRBJ2-3, with D possibly TRBD2 on 6 matching bases. CDR1 LGHNA and CDR2 YSLEER come from the germline V gene. Trimming took off 1 base at V and 4 bases at J, with 12 bases between the two ends. The CDR3 is made up of 15 amino acids. CDR3 coding DNA: TGCGCCAGCAGCCAAGTCGCGGGACGCCCAGATACGCAGTATTTT. This gives the protein CASSQVAGRPDTQYF.

V and J are TRBV5-1 and TRBJ2-7; TRBD1 aligns across 8 bases. The germline gives CDR1 SGHRS, CDR2 YFSETQ. The CDR3 runs 15 residues. V lost 7 bases and J lost 4; bases outside the gene matches: 13. In nucleotides, the CDR3 is TGCGCCAGCGGGAGACCCGAACAGGGGGGTTACGAGCAGTACTTC. Translation gives CASGRPEQGGYEQYF. Combining the CDR3 with reference TRBV5-1 and TRBJ2-7 gives the whole variable domain KAGVTQTPRYLIKTRGQQVTLSCSPISGHRSVSWYQQTPGQGLQFLFEYFSETQRNKGNFPGRFSGRQFSNSRSEMNVSTLELGDSALYLCASGRPEQGGYEQYFGPGTRLTVT.

The chain is built from TRBV19 and TRBJ1-2, with D possibly TRBD1 on 5 matching bases. V was cut by 0 bases and J by 8 bases, with 13 bases left in between. The CDR3 consists of 14 residues. The germline gives CDR1 LNHDA, CDR2 SQIVND (reference sequence). The CDR3 bases are TGTGCCAGTAGTATAGAATGGCAGGGCGGAGGCTACACCTTC. This encodes CASSIEWQGGGYTF.

V and J are TRBV11-2 and TRBJ2-1; 7 bases are a match to TRBD1. From germline, CDR1 is SGHAT and CDR2 FQNNGV. After removal of 5 bases from V and 1 base from J, the junction contained 8 bases not matched to a gene. The CDR3 has 16 residues. CDR3 coding DNA: TGTGCCAGCAGCCCGATCCGGGACAGATCCTACAATGAGCAGTTCTTC. It yields the protein CASSPIRDRSYNEQFF.

V usage is TRBV5-1 and J usage is TRBJ2-1; 10 bases map to TRBD1. The CDR3 has 22 residues. V was clipped by 0 bases and J by 4 bases; unmatched bases: 22. CDR1 and CDR2 from the germline V gene are SGHRS and YFSETQ. The CDR3 loop reads CASSLAKILGQGWRYPYNEQFF. The CDR3 DNA is TGCGCCAGCAGCTTGGCCAAGATCCTGGGACAGGGGTGGAGGTACCCTTACAATGAGCAGTTCTTC.

This rearrangement joins TRBV29-1 to TRBJ2-5, with 8 bases aligning to TRBD2. This CDR3 has 15 amino acids. Germline assignment: CDR1 SQVTM and CDR2 ANQGSEA. Trimming removed 6 bases from V and 1 base from J; junction bases left unmatched: 10. This CDR3 is CSVSGTRGSQETQYF. The DNA of the CDR3 is TGCAGCGTGTCCGGGACTAGGGGGTCCCAAGAGACCCAGTACTTC.

The chain combines TRBV19 with TRBJ2-5; no clear D. The germline V and J ends were trimmed by 2 bases and 2 bases, with 9 bases remaining between them. The CDR3 totals 14 residues. Germline CDR1 and CDR2: LNHDA and SQIVND (reference sequence). CDR3 in amino acids: CASSISSQQETQYF. The CDR3 DNA sequence: TGTGCCAGTAGTATATCGTCGCAGCAAGAGACCCAGTACTTC.

The chain recombines TRBV7-2 with TRBJ2-3; TRBD2 aligns across 12 bases. CDR1 SGHTA and CDR2 FQGNSA come from the germline V gene. V was clipped by 5 bases and J by 4 bases; unmatched bases: 7. This CDR3 contains 16 residues. CDR3 coding DNA: TGTGCCAGCAGCGCGACTAGCGGGAGTATTCCAGATACGCAGTATTTT. Amino acids: CASSATSGSIPDTQYF.